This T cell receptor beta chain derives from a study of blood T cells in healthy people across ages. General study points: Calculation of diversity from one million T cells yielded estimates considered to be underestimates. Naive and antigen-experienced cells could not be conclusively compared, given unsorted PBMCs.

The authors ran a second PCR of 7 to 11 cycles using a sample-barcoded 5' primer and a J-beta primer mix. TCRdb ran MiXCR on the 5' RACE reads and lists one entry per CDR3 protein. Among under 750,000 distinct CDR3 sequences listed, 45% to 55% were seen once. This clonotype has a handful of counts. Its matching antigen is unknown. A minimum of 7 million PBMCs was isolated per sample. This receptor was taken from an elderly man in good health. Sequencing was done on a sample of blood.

CDR3 sequence reads: CASSWDRGVETQYF. The DNA for the CDR3 is TGTGCCAGCAGCTGGGACAGGGGCGTGGAGACCCAGTACTTC. The rearrangement joins TRBV7-2 to TRBJ2-5; 10 bases are shared with TRBD1. This CDR3 has 14 residues. Germline-derived CDR1 and CDR2 are SGHTA and FQGNSA. V lost 4 bases to trimming and J lost 5 bases; unmatched junction nucleotides: 4.